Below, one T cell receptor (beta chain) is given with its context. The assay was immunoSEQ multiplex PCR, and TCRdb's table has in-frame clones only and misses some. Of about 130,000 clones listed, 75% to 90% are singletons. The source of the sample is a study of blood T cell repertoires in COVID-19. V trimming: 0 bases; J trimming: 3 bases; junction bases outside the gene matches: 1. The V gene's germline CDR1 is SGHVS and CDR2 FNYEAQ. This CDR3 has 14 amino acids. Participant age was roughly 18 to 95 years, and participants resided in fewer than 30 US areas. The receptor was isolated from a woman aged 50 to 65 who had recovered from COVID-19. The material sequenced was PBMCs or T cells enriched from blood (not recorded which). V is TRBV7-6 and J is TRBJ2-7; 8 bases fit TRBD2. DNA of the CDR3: TGTGCCAGCAGCTTAGCCGGGACTAGCTACGAGCAGTACTTC. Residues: CASSLAGTSYEQYF.